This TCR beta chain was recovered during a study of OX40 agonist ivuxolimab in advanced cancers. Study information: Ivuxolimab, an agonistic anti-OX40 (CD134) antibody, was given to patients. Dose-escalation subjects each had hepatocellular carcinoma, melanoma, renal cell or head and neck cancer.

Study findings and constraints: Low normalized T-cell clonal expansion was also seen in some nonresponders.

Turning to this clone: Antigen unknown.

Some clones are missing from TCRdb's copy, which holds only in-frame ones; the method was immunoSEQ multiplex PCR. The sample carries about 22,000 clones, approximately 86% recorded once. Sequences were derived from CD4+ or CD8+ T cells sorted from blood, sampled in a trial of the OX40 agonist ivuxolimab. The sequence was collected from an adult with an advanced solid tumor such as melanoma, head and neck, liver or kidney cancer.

In nucleotides, the CDR3 is TGTGCCAGCACAGAGGACAGGGACTATGGCTACACCTTC. Translation: CASTEDRDYGYTF. The chain couples TRBV5-6 to TRBJ1-2; 8 bases map to TRBD1. The germline V gene encodes CDR1 SGHDT and CDR2 YYEEEE. The CDR3 totals 13 residues. The V gene end was trimmed by 6 bases and the J gene end by 3 bases; junction bases not matched to a gene: 4.